The entry that follows covers one T cell receptor (beta chain) sequence. The template was genomic DNA from peripheral blood, not RNA. The data belong to a study of T cell repertoires in aging, cancer and after chemotherapy. This CDR3 contains 12 residues. Trimming took 1 base from V and 4 from J, leaving 7 bases between them. CDR1 SQVTM and CDR2 ANQGSEA come from the germline V gene. Rearranged V-D-J TRB sequences were amplified with a mixed TRB-A/B primer pool. TCRdb itself ran the multiplex PCR reads through MiXCR, one entry per CDR3 protein. The sample contains more than 7,500 distinct CDR3 sequences, nearly 55% of which appear only once.

This clonotype was sampled from a human donor in good health. Sequenced input: blood. This rearrangement joins TRBV29-1 to TRBJ1-2; D is ambiguous. The CDR3 sequence is CSVEGAGYGYTF. In nucleotides, the CDR3 is TGCAGCGTTGAAGGGGCCGGCTATGGCTACACCTTC.